This note documents a single TCR beta chain sequence. Its antigen is currently unknown. V was cut by 7 bases and J by 1 base, with 14 bases left in between. The germline gives CDR1 SGHAT, CDR2 FQNNGV. The CDR3 extends over 14 amino acids. These data are taken from a study of shared clonotypes between healthy human individuals. The overall study: Each donor contributed plates that comprised three CD4 naive, three CD4 memory, two CD8 naive and one CD8 memory. Study-level results: Non-shared clonotypes displayed generation probabilities falling below those of clonotypes present in all four donors. Among the subsets, naive ones generally showed larger estimated richness than memory ones.

Sequencing used immunoSEQ multiplex PCR; TCRdb keeps in-frame clones, though not all of them. Seen here are approximately 720,000 clones, 72% observed once, and the top ten hold 1.8%. The specimen sequenced was memory CD4+ T cells sorted from blood. This sample's subset: CD45RA-negative fraction. V usage is TRBV11-2 and J usage is TRBJ2-7; D not resolved. The sequence derives from a woman in her 30s in good health. DNA for the CDR3: TGTGCCAGCACCAGAACGGTGGGATCCTACGAGCAGTACTTC. This codes for CASTRTVGSYEQYF.